Described below is a single TCR beta chain sequence and its context. Libraries were prepared by immunoSEQ multiplex PCR; TCRdb keeps only in-frame clonotypes and omits some of them. The profile shows about 130,000 clones, 74% of them singletons. This entry comes from a study of blood T cell repertoires in COVID-19. About the study: Samples of COVID-19 (acute and convalescent) were obtained from the United States, Italy and Spain.

The CDR3 totals 13 residues. Germline V gene lookup returns CDR1 KGHSH and CDR2 LQKENI. V was trimmed by 10 bases and J by 3 bases, leaving 12 bases between them. The sequenced sample consisted of peripheral blood. This clonotype was obtained from a man between 60 and 75 years old with acute or convalescent COVID-19. The chain couples TRBV18 to TRBJ1-4, with D possibly being TRBD1 (6 bases). Here the CDR3 reads CATQQGANEKLFF. CDR3 DNA: TGTGCCACCCAACAGGGAGCTAATGAAAAACTGTTTTTT. Drawing the rest from reference TRBV18 and TRBJ1-4, the complete variable domain is NAGVMQNPRHLVRRRGQEARLRCSPMKGHSHVYWYRQLPEEGLKFMVYLQKENIIDESGMPKERFSAEFPKEGPSILRIQQVVRGDSAAYFCATQQGANEKLFFGSGTQLSVL.